The source of this TCR beta chain is a study of shared clonotypes between healthy human individuals. Donors, healthy HIV-negative adults, lacked recent acute infections or vaccinations. Only Caucasian adults living in Nashville, Tennessee served as donors. Original methodology: ImmunoSEQ output lacked quality scores and full-length reads, limiting matched filtering. TCRdb keeps only in-frame clones here, not all; method: immunoSEQ multiplex PCR. V and J calls and clone size are as listed in that table; D and trimming were resolved from the DNA. The repertoire holds fewer than 3 million clones, with approximately 90% as singletons. To note about this clone: Other DNA sequences in the sample encode the same CDR3.

With 3 bases removed from V and 4 bases from J, the gap between germline ends came to 10 bases. The CDR3 spans 14 residues. CDR1 is LGHNA, CDR2 YNFKEQ, per germline. The genes are TRBV4-2 and TRBJ2-1, with D maybe TRBD2 (6 bases). This TCR came from a man in his late teens or twenties in good health. Some clones in this sample may be carry-over from other donors' samples. Sequencing was carried out using naive CD4+ T cells from PBMCs. Regarding subset: CD45RA+ positively selected. The CDR3 DNA reads TGTGCCAGCAGCCAGGGACTGAGTTACAATGAGCAGTTCTTC. Translation: CASSQGLSYNEQFF.